The clone carrying this T cell receptor (beta chain) showed up just a few times. Its matching antigen is unknown. The data were taken from a study of beta chain features in type 1 diabetes. Study-level background: Sorted cells, around 100 million in number, were examined across all samples.

Expressed TCRB transcripts were sequenced after all isolated RNA was converted to cDNA. Measured with immunoSEQ multiplex PCR; TCRdb has only the in-frame clones, and not every one. Of 300,000 to 350,000 clones in the sample, approximately 13% were seen once. Cells sorted by CD45RO/CCR7/CD25/CD127/CD95/CD27 comprised CD4+ naive, central memory, regulatory and stem cell-like memory cells. Purities over 95% were achieved in all sorted populations. Study findings and constraints: Diminished insertions and augmented deletions at VDJ junctions characterized type 1 diabetes patients. Type 1 diabetes patients had moderately but significantly shorter TCRB CDR3s in all four CD4+ subsets.

This TCR was sampled from a woman aged 18-35 years with type 1 diabetes. Sequences were obtained from naive CD4+ T cells from blood.

The CDR3 region is CASSIQGAKNIQYF. For the CDR3, the DNA is TGTGCCAGCAGCATACAGGGGGCCAAAAACATTCAGTACTTC. The V gene is TRBV7-2, the J gene TRBJ2-4; 7 bases are shared with TRBD1. Trimming removed 5 bases from V and 1 base from J; junction bases left unmatched: 2. CDR1 and CDR2 (germline): SGHTA, FQGNSA. The CDR3 has 14 amino acids.